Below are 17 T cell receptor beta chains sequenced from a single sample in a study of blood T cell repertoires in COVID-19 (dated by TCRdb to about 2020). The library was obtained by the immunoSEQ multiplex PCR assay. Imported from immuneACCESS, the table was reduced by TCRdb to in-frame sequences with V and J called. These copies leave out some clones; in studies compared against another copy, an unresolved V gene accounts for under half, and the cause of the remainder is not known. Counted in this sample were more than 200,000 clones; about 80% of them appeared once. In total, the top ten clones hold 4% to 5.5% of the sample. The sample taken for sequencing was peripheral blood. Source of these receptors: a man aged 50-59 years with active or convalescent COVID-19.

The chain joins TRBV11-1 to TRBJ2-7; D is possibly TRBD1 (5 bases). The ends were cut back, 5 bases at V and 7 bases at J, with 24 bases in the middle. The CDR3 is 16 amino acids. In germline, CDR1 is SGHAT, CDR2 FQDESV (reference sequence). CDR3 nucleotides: TGTGCCAGCAGCCTCGACCAGGGAATAGCTAATCGTGAGCAGTACTTC. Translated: CASSLDQGIANREQYF.

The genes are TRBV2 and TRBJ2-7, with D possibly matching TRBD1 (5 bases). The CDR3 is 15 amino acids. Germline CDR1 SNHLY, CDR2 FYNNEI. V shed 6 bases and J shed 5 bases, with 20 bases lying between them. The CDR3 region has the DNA TGTGCCAGCAGGAAAGGGTGGGCAGGGCTCGACGAGCAGTACTTC. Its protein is CASRKGWAGLDEQYF.

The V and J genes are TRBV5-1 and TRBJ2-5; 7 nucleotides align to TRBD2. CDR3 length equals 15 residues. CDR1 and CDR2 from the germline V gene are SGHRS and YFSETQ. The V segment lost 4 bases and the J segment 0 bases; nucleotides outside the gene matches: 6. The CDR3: CASSGAAGNQETQYF. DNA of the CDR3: TGCGCCAGCAGCGGCGCAGCGGGGAACCAAGAGACCCAGTACTTC.

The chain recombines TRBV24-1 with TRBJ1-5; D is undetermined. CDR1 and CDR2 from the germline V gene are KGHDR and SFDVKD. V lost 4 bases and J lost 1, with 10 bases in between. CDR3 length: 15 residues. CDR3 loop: CATSEGRGSNQPQHF. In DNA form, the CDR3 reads TGTGCCACCAGTGAAGGCCGAGGGAGCAATCAGCCCCAGCATTTT.

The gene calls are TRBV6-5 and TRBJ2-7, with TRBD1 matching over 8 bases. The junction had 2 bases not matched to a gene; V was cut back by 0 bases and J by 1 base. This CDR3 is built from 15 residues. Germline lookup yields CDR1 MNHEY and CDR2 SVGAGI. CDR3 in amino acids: CASSYSGDRSYEQYF. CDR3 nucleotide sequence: TGTGCCAGCAGTTACTCTGGGGACAGGTCCTACGAGCAGTACTTC.

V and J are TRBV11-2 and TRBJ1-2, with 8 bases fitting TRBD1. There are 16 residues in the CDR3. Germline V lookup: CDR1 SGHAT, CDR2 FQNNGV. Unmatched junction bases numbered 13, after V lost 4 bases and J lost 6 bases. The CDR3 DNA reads TGTGCCAGCAGCTCAGGACAGGGTCGGACGTTGGATGGCTACACCTTC. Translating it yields CASSSGQGRTLDGYTF.

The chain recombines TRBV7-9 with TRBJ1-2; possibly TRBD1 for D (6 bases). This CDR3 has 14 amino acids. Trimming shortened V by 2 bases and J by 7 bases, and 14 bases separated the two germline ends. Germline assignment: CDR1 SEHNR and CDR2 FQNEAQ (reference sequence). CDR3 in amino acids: CASSLRGRGRGYTF. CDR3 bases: TGTGCCAGCAGCTTAAGGGGCAGGGGTCGTGGCTACACCTTC.

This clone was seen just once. CDR3 DNA sequence: TGTGCCAGCAGCCAAGTGAGGGGGGGCGAGCAGTACTTC. This gives the protein CASSQVRGGEQYF. The V and J genes are TRBV3-1 (or the pseudogene TRBV3-2) and TRBJ2-7, with D possibly being TRBD2 (7 bases). Per germline, CDR1 LGHDT and CDR2 YNNKEL (reference sequence). The V and J ends lost 1 base and 6 bases respectively, with 10 bases between them. This CDR3 spans 13 amino acids.

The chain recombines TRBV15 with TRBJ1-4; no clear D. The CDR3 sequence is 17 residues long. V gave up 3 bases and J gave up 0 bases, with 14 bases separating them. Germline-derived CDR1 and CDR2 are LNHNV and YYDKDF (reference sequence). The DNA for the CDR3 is TGTGCCACCAGCAGTTACCTCAGGCGATCAACTAATGAAAAACTGTTTTTT. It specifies CATSSYLRRSTNEKLFF.

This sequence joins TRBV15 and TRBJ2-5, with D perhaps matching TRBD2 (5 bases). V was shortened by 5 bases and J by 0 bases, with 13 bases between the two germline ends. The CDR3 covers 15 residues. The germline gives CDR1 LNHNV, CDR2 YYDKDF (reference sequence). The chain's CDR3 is CATSPGGRYQETQYF. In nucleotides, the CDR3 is TGTGCCACCAGCCCCGGAGGCCGGTACCAAGAGACCCAGTACTTC. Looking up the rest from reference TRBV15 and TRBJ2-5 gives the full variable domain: DAMVIQNPRYQVTQFGKPVTLSCSQTLNHNVMYWYQQKSSQAPKLLFHYYDKDFNNEADTPDNFQSRRPNTSFCFLDIRSPGLGDTAMYLCATSPGGRYQETQYFGPGTRLLVL.

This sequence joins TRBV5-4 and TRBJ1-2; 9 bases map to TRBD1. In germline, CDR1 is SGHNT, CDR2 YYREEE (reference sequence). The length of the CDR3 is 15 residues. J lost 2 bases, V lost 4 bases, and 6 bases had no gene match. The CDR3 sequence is CASSGGTGINYGYTF. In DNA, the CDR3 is TGTGCCAGCAGCGGGGGGACAGGGATAAACTATGGCTACACCTTC.

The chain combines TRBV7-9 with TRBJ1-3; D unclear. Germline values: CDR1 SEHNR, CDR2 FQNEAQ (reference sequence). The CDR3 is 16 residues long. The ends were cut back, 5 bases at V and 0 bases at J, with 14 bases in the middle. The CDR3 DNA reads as TGTGCCAGCAGCCCTGAGGGCCCGCTCTCTGGAAACACCATATATTTT. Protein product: CASSPEGPLSGNTIYF.

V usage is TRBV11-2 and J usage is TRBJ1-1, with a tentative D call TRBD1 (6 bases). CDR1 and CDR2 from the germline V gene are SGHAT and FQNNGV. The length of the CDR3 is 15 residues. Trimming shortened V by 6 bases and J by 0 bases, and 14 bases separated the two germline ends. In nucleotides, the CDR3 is TGTGCCAGCAGACCTACAGCAGGGGTGAACACTGAAGCTTTCTTT. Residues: CASRPTAGVNTEAFF.

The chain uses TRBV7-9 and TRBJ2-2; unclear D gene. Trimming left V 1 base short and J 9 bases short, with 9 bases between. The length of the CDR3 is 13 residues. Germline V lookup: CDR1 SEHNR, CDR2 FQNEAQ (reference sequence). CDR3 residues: CASSLESGRELFF. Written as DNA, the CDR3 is TGTGCCAGCAGCTTAGAATCAGGAAGGGAGCTGTTTTTT.

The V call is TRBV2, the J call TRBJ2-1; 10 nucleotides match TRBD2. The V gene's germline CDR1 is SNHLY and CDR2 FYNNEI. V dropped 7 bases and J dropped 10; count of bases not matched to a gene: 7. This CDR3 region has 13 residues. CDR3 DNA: TGTGCCAGCATAAGCGGGGGGGCCAGCGAGCAGTTCTTC. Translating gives CASISGGASEQFF.

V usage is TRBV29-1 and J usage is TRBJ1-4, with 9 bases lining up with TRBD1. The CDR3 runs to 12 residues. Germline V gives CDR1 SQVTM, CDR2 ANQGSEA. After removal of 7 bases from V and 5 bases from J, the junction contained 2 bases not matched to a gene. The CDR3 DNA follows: TGCAGCGCCGGGACAGGGAATGAAAAACTGTTTTTT. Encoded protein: CSAGTGNEKLFF.

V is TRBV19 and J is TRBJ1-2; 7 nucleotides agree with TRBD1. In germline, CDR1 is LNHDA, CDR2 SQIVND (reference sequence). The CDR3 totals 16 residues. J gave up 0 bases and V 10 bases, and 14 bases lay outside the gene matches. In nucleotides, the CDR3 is TGTGCCACCAGGGGAGTGGGACAGCTAGCTAACTATGGCTACACCTTC. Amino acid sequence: CATRGVGQLANYGYTF.